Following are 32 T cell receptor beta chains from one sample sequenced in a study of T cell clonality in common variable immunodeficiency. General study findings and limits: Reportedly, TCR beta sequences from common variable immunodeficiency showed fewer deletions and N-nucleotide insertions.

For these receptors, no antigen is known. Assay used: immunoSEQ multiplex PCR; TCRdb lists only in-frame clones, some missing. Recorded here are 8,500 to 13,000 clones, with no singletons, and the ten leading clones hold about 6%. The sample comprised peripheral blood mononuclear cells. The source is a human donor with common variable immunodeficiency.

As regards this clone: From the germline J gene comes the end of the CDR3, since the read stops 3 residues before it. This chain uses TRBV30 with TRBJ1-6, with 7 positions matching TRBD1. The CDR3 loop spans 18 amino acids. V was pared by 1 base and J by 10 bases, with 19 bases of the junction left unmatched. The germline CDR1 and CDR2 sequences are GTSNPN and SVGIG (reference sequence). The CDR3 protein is CAWSAVGQPNPKASPLHF. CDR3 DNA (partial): TGTGCCTGGAGTGCGGTGGGACAGCCAAACCCCAAGGCGTCACCC.

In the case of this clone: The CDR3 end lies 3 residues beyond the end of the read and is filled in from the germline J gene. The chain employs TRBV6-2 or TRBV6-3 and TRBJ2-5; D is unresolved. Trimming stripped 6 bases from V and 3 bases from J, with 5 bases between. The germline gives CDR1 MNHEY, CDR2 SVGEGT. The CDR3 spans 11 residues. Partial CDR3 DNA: TGTGCCAGCAGCCCCAAAGAGACC. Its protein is CASSPKET. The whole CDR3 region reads CASSPKETQYF.

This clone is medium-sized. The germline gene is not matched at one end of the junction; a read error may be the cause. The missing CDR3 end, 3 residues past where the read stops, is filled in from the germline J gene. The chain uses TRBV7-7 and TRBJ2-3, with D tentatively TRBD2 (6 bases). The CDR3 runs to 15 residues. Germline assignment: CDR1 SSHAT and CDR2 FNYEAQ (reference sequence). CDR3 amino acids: CASSLDGGARDTQYF. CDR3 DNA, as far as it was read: TGTGCTAGCAGCTTAGATGGAGGGGCTCGGGATACG.

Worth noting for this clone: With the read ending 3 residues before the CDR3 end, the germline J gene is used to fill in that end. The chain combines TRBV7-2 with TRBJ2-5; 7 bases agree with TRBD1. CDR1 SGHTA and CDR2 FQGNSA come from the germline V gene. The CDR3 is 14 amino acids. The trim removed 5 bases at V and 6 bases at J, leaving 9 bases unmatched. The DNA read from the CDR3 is TGTGCCAGCAGCCCGGGACAGTTGACGAAGACC. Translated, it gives CASSPGQLTKT. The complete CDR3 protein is CASSPGQLTKTQYF.

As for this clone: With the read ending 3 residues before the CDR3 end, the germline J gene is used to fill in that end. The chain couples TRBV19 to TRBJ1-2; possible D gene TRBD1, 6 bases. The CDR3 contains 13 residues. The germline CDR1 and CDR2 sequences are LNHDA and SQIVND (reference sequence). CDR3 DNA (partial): TGTGCCAGTAGTATAGTTTGGGGGCGCGGC. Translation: CASSIVWGRG. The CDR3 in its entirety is CASSIVWGRGYTF.

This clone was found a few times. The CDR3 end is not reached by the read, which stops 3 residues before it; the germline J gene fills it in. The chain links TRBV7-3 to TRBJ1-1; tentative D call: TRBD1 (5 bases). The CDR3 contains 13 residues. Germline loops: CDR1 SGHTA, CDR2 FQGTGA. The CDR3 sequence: CASSERGERGAFF. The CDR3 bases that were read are TGTGCCAGCAGCGAAAGGGGTGAGAGGGGA. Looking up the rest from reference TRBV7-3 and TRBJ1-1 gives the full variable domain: GAGVSQTPSNKVTEKGKYVELRCDPISGHTALYWYRQSLGQGPEFLIYFQGTGAADDSGLPNDRFFAVRPEGSVSTLKIQRTERGDSAVYLCASSERGERGAFFGQGTRLTVV.

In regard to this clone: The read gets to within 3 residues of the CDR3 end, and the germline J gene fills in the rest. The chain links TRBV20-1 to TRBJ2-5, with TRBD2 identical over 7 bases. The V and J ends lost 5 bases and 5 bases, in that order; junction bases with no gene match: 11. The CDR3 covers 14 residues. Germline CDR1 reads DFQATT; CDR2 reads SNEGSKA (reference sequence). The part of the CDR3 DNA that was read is TGCAGTGCTCCGGATGGCGGGAGCGGGGAGACC. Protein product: CSAPDGGSGET. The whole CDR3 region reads CSAPDGGSGETQYF.

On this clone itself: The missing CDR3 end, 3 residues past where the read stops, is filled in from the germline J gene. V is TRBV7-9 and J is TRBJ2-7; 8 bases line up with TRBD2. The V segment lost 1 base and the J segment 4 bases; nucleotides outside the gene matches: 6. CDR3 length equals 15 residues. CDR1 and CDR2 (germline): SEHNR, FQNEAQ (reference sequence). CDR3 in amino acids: CASSLGTGGGYEQYF. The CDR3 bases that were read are TGTGCCAGCAGCTTAGGGACGGGAGGGGGTTACGAG.

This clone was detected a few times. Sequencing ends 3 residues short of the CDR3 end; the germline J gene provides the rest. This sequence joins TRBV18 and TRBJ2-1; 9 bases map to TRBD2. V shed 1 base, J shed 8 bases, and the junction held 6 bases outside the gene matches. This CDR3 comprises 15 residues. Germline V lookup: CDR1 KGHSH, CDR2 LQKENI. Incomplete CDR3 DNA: TGTGCCAGCTCACCACTACCTAGCGGGACCGATGAG. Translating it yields CASSPLPSGTDE. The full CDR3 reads CASSPLPSGTDEQFF. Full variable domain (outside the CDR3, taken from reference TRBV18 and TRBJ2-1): NAGVMQNPRHLVRRRGQEARLRCSPMKGHSHVYWYRQLPEEGLKFMVYLQKENIIDESGMPKERFSAEFPKEGPSILRIQQVVRGDSAAYFCASSPLPSGTDEQFFGPGTRLTVL.

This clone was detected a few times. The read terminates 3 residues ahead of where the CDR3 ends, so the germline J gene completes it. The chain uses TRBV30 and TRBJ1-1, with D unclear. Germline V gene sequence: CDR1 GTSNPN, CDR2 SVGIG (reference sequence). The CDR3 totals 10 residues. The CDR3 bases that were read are TGTGCCTGGAGTGGGCACGAA. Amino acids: CAWSGHE. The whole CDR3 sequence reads CAWSGHEAFF.

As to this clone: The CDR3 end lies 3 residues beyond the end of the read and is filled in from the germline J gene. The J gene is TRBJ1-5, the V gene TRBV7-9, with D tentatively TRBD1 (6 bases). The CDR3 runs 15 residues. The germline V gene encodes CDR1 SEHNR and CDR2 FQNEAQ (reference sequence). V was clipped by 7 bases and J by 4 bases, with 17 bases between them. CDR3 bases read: TGTGCCAGCACTCGCTCGGGGCAGGGGAATCAGCCC. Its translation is CASTRSGQGNQP. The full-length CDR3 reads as CASTRSGQGNQPQHF.

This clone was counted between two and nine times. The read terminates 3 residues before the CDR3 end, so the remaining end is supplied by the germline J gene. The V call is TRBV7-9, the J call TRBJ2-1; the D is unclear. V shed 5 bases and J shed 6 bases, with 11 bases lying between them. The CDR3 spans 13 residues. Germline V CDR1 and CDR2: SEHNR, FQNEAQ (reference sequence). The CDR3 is CASSPVPGNEQFF. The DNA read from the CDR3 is TGTGCCAGCAGCCCTGTGCCAGGCAATGAG.

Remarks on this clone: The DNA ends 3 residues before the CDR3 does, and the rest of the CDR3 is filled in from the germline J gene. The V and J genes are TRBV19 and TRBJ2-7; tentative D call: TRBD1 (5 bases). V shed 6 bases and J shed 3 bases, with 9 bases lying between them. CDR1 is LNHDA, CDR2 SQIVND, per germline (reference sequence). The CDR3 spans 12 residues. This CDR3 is CASSRDSYEQYF. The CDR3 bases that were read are TGTGCCAGTAGCAGAGACAGCTACGAG.

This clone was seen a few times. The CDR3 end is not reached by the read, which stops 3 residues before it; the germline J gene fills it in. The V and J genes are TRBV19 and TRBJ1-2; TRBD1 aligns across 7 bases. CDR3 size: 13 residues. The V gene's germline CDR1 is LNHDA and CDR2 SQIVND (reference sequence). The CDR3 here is CASSILDRYGYTF. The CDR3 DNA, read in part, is TGTGCCAGTAGTATCTTGGACAGGTACGGC.

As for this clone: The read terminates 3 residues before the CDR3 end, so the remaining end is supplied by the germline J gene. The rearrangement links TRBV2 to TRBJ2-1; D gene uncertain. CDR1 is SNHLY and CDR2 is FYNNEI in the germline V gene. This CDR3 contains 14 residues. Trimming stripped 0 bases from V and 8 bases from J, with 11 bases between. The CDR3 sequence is CASSEALSPYEQFF. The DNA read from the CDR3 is TGTGCCAGCAGTGAAGCGCTAAGTCCCTATGAG.

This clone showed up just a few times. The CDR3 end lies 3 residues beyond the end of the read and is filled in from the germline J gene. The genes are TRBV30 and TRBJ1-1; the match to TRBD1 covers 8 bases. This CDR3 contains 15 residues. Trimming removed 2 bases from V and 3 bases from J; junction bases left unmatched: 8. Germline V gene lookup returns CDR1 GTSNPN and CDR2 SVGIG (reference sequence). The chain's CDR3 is CAWSRQGIRDTEAFF. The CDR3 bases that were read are TGTGCCTGGAGTCGACAGGGGATAAGGGACACTGAA.

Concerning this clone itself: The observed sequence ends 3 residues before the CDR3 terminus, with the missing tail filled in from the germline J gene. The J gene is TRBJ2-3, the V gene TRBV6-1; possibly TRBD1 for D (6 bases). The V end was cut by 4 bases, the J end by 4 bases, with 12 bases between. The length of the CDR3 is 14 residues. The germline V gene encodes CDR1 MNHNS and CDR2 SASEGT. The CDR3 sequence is CASSVRTVADTQYF. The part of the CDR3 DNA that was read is TGTGCCAGCAGTGTTCGGACAGTCGCAGATACG.

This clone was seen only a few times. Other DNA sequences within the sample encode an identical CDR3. The CDR3 sequence is CASSRDRGVGYTF. The DNA read from the CDR3 is TGTGCCAGTAGCCGGGACAGGGGTGTTGGC. This chain links TRBV19 with TRBJ1-2; 10 nucleotides agree with TRBD1. The read halts 3 residues ahead of the CDR3 end, with the missing end drawn from the germline J gene. With 6 bases clipped from V and 7 bases from J, the junction kept 5 bases outside the gene matches. The germline V gene has CDR1 LNHDA and CDR2 SQIVND (reference sequence). The CDR3 covers 13 residues.

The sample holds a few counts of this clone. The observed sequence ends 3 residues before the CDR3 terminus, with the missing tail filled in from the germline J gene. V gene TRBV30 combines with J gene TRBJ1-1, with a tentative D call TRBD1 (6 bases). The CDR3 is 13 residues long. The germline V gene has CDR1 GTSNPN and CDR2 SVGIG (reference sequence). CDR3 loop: CAWSGGRQEEAFF. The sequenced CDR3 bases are TGTGCCTGGAGTGGCGGGAGACAGGAAGAA.

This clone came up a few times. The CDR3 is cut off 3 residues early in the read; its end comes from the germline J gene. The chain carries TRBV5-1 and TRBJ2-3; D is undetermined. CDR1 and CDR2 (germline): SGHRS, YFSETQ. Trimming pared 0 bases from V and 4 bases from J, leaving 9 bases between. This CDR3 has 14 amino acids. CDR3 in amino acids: CASSLDVGSDTQYF. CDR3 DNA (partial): TGCGCCAGCAGCTTGGATGTCGGGTCAGATACG. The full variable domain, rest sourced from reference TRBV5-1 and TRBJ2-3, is KAGVTQTPRYLIKTRGQQVTLSCSPISGHRSVSWYQQTPGQGLQFLFEYFSETQRNKGNFPGRFSGRQFSNSRSEMNVSTLELGDSALYLCASSLDVGSDTQYFGPGTRLTVL.

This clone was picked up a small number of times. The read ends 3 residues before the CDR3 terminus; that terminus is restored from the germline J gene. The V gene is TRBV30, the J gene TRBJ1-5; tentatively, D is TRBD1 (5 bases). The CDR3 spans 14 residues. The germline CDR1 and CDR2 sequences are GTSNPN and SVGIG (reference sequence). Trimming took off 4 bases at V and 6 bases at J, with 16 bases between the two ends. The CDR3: CAWTVGGSSQPQHF. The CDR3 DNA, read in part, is TGTGCCTGGACCGTGGGGGGATCGAGTCAGCCC. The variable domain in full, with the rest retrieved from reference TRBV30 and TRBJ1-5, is SQTIHQWPATLVQPVGSPLSLECTVEGTSNPNLYWYRQAAGRGLQLLFYSVGIGQISSEVPQNLSASRPQDRQFILSSKKLLLSDSGFYLCAWTVGGSSQPQHFGDGTRLSIL.

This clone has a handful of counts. The CDR3 here is CASSPPKQGAGRGETQYF. The DNA read from the CDR3 is TGTGCCAGCTCACCGCCCAAGCAGGGGGCCGGGCGTGGGGAGACC. The chain links TRBV18 to TRBJ2-5; 8 positions match TRBD1. The CDR3 end lies 3 residues beyond the end of the read and is filled in from the germline J gene. The germline CDR1 and CDR2 sequences are KGHSH and LQKENI. V lost 3 bases, J lost 5 bases, and 17 bases stayed unmatched. The CDR3 is 18 amino acids.

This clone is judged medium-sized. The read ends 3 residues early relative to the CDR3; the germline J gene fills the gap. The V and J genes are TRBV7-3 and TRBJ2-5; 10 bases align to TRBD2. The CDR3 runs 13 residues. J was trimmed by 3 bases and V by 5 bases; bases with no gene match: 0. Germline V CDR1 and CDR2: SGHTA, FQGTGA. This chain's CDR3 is CASSGLAEETQYF. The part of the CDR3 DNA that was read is TGTGCCAGCAGCGGACTAGCGGAAGAGACC.

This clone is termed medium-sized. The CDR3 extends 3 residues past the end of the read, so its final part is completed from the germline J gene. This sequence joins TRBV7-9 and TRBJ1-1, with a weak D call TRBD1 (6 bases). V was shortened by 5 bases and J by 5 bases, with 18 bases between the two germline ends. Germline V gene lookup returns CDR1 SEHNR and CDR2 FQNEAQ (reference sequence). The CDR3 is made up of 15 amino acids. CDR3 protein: CASSPRGGLGTEAFF. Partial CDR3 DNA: TGTGCCAGCAGCCCGAGGGGGGGTCTAGGGACTGAA.

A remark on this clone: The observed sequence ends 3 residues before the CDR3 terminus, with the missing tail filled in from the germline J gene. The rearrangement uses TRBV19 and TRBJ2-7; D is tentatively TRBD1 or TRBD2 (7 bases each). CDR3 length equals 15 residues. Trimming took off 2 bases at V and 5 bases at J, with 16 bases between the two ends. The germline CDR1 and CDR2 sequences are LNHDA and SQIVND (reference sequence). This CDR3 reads CASSITPRGRDEQYF. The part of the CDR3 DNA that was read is TGTGCCAGTAGTATAACGCCCAGGGGGAGGGACGAG.

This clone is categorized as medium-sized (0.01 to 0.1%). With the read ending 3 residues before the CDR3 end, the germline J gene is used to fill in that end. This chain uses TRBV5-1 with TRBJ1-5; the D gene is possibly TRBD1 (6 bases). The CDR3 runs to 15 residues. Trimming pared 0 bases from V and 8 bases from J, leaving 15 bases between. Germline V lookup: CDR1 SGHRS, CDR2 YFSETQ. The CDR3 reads CASSLAGSGVEPQHF. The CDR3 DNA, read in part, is TGCGCCAGCAGCTTGGCCGGGTCAGGGGTTGAGCCC.

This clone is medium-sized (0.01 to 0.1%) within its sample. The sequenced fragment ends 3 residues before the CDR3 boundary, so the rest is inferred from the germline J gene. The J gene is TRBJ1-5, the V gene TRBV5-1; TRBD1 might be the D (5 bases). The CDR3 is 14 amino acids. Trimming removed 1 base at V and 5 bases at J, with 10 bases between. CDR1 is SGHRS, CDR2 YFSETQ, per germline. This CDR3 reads CASSLMGGDQPQHF. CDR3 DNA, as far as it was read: TGCGCCAGCAGCTTGATGGGGGGGGATCAGCCC.

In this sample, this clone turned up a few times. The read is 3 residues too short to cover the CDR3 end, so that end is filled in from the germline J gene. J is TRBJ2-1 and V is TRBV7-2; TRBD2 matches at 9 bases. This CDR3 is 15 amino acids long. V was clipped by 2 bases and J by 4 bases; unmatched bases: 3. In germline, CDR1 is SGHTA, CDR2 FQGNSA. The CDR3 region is CASSLSLAGYNEQFF. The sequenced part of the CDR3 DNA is TGTGCCAGCAGCTTATCGCTAGCGGGATACAATGAG.

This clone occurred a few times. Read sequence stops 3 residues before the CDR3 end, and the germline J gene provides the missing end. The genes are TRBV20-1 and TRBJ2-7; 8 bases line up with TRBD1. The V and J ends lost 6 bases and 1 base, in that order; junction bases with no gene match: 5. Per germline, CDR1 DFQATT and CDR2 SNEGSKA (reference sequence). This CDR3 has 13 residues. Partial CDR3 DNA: TGCAGTGCCAGGGGGCAAGTATCCTACGAG. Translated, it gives CSARGQVSYE. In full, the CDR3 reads CSARGQVSYEQYF.

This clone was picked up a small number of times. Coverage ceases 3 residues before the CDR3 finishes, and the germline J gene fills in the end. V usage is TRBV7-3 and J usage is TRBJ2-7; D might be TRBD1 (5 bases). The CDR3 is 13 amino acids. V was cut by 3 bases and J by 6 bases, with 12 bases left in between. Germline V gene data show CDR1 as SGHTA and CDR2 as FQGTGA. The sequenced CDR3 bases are TGTGCCAGCAGCTTTCAGGGTCTCGGCGAG. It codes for CASSFQGLGE. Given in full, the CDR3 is CASSFQGLGEQYF.

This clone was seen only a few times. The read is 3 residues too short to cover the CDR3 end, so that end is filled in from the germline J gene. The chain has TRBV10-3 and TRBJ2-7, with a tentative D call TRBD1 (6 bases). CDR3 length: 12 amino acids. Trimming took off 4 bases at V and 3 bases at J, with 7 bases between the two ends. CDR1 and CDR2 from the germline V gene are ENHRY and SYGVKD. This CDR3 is CAISGTDYEQYF. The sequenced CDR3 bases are TGTGCCATCAGTGGGACAGACTACGAG.

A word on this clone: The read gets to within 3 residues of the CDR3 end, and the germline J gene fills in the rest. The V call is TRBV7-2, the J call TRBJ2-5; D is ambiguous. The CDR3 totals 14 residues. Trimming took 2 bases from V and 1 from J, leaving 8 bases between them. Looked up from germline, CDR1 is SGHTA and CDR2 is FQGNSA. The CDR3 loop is CASSLTPTQETQYF. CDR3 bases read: TGTGCCAGCAGCTTAACACCCACCCAAGAGACC.